The clone carrying this T cell receptor beta chain was picked up a small number of times. Its antigen is unidentified. Unique molecular identifiers tagged the TCRbeta library. MiXCR, applied by TCRdb to the PCR reads, yields one record per CDR3 protein. The table lists some 120,000 distinct CDR3 sequences, 10% of them singletons, with roughly a third in the top ten. This specimen belongs to a study of T-cell reconstitution after alpha-beta-depleted transplantation in children. Study-level findings and limits: A year post-transplant, T-cell counts and diversity derived mostly from newly produced T cells. Several hundred expanded graft clones reportedly supplied alpha-beta T cells about two months after transplant. Certain patients had high TCRbeta diversity at day 60, and it came from recipient T cells and thymic progenitors that survived.

Germline lookup yields CDR1 SGHRS and CDR2 YFSETQ. The CDR3 loop spans 14 amino acids. With V trimmed by 7 bases and J by 5 bases, 9 bases remained unmatched. This sequence joins TRBV5-1 and TRBJ2-3; TRBD1 agrees at 8 bases. This specimen consisted of PBMCs, obtained before TCRalphabeta/CD19-depleted stem cell transplant. This TCR was sampled from a boy aged 2-15 years with acute lymphoblastic leukemia, due to receive a stem cell transplant. The CDR3 coding sequence is TGCGCCAGCGGACACGGACAGGGTATAGATACGCAGTATTTT. It encodes CASGHGQGIDTQYF.